The clone carrying this T cell receptor beta chain has a single count. Its antigen is undetermined. V lost 3 bases and J 9 bases, leaving 12 bases between the germline ends. Germline CDR1 SGHRS, CDR2 YFSETQ. CDR3 length equals 12 residues. This entry comes from a study of Graves' ophthalmopathy and Graves' hyperthyroidism. Study-level results: Its predictions of ophthalmopathy progression gave the model roughly 71% sensitivity and approximately 72% specificity.

Researchers turned away patients with other autoimmune diseases, uncontrolled infections, pregnancy or lactation. Investigators amplified TCR beta CDR3 regions from RNA transcripts. HTBI primers were used in a first-round RT-PCR, which preceded a second-round multiplex PCR. TCRdb passed the multiplex PCR reads through MiXCR, listing each CDR3 protein once. In the table there are 740,000 or so distinct CDR3 sequences, around 40% of which are singletons. The sequence was collected from an adult man with Graves' ophthalmopathy. Sequenced: peripheral blood. V and J are TRBV5-1 and TRBJ1-2, with a tentative D call TRBD1 (5 bases). This CDR3 reads CASSSVGASYTF. The CDR3 bases are TGCGCCAGCAGCTCCGTCGGGGCTAGCTACACCTTC.